This T cell receptor (beta chain) was retrieved from a study of CD8 T cells in ankylosing spondylitis (dated by TCRdb to 2016 to 2017). Broadly, across the study: T cell receptor beta repertoires were profiled in healthy donors and ankylosing spondylitis patients so that disease-linked TCR variants could be found. The full study cohort comprised 20 to 25 ankylosing spondylitis patients and roughly 110 healthy donors. Peripheral blood samples were taken, and synovial fluid was additionally collected from ankylosing spondylitis patients. On the study overall, not on this receptor specifically: A TCR beta motif made up of under ten highly homologous amino acid variants appeared to be characteristic of blood from ankylosing spondylitis patients. A CD8+ phenotype was shown by the disease-linked clones, which were found at relatively low frequencies in peripheral blood. Some TCR beta motif variants had previously been reported in synovial fluid and blood of reactive arthritis patients, which suggested common disease-initiation mechanisms. The disease-linked clones were reported as significantly enriched in matched synovial fluid samples from ankylosing spondylitis patients.

The instrument given in TCRdb is Illumina HiSeq 2500. Quantitative 5'-RACE with molecular barcodes was the method used to prepare the TCR beta libraries. Per the original workflow: Disease-linked TCR variants were identified with a new computational method built on a probabilistic model of VDJ rearrangement. The public reads were reprocessed in TCRdb via fastp at Q25 and MiXCR, keeping in-frame beta chains. Every entry covers one CDR3 protein and lists the most common genes and DNA from its rows. The authors' filters were not applied to this entry. The sample profile shows approximately 31,000 distinct CDR3 sequences; approximately 28% of them were found once. The top ten constitute under 60% of the sample. The V end loses 4 bases and the J end loses 3 bases, and a stretch of 18 bases separates them. From a lookup of the germline V gene, CDR1 and CDR2 are SGHVS and FQNEAQ. The CDR3 covers 16 residues, taking in both the cysteine and the phenylalanine. Solely the CDR3 DNA is kept, with 48 bases framed from the first base.

Synovial fluid samples were paired with blood samples taken from the same ankylosing spondylitis patients. This clonotype has just a few counts. Its antigen remains undetermined. No base qualities exist here, and no much larger clone lies one base off it. Recombination linked TRBV7-8 to TRBJ1-2, with TRBD1 tentatively as D gene (5 bases match). This clonotype was sampled from a male donor with ankylosing spondylitis. The sample was synovial fluid, either unsorted or a sorted T cell fraction (not recorded which). The nucleotide sequence is TGTGCCAGCAGCTCCGACCGAGGGGAAACTGACTATGGCTACACCTTC. Its coded protein is CASSSDRGETDYGYTF.